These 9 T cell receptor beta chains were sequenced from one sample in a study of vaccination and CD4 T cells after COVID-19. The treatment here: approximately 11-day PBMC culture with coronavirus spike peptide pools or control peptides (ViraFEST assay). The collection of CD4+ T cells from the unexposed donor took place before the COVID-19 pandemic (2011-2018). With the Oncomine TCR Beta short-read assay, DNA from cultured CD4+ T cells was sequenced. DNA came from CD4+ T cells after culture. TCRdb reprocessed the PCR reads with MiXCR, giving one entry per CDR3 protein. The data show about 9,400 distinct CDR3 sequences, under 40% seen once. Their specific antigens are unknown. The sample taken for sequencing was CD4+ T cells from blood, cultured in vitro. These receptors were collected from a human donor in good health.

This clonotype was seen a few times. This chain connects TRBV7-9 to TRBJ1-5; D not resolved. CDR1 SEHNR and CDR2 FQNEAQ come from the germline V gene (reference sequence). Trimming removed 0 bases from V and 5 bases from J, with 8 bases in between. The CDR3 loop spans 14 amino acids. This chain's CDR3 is CASSLAGGDQPQHF. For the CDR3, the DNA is TGTGCCAGCAGCTTAGCGGGCGGCGATCAGCCCCAGCATTTT.

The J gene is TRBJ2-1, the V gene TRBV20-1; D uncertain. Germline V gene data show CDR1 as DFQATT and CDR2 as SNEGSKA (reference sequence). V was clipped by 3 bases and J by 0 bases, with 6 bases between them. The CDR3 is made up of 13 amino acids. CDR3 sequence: CSASRRSYNEQFF. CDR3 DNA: TGCAGTGCTAGTAGGCGCTCCTACAATGAGCAGTTCTTC.

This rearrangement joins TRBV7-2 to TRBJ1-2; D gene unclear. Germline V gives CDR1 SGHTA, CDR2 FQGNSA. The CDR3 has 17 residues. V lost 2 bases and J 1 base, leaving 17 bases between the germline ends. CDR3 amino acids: CASSLRGQASYNYGYTF. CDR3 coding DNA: TGTGCCAGCAGCTTAAGAGGCCAGGCCTCCTATAACTATGGCTACACCTTC.

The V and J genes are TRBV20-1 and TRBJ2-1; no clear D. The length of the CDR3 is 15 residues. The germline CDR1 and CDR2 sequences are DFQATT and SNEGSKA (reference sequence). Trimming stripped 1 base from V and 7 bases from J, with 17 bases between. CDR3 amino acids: CSARAPGVFVNEQFF. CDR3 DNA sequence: TGCAGTGCTAGAGCTCCTGGGGTTTTTGTAAATGAGCAGTTCTTC.

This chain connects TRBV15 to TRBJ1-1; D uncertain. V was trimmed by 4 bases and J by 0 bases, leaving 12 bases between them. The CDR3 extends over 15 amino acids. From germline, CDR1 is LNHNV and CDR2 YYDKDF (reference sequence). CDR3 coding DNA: TGTGCCACCAGCAAAATAAGGGATATGAACACTGAAGCTTTCTTT. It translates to CATSKIRDMNTEAFF.

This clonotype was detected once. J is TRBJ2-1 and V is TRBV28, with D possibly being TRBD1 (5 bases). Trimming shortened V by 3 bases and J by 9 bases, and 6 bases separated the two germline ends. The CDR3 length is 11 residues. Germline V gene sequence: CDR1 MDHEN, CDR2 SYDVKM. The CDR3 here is CASSFQGEQFF. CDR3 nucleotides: TGTGCCAGCAGTTTCCAGGGTGAGCAGTTCTTC.

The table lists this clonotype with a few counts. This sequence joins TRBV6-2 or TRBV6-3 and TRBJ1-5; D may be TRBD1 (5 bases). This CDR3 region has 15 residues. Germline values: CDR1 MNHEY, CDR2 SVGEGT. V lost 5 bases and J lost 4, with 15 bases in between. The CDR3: CASSRRDGLNQPQHF. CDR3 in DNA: TGTGCCAGCAGTCGCCGGGACGGTTTGAATCAGCCCCAGCATTTT.

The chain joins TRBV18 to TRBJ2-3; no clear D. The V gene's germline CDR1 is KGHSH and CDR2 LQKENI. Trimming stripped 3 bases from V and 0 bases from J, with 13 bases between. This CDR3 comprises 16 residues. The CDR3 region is CASSPRSTASTDTQYF. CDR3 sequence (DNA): TGTGCCAGCTCACCGCGTTCAACGGCTAGCACAGATACGCAGTATTTT.

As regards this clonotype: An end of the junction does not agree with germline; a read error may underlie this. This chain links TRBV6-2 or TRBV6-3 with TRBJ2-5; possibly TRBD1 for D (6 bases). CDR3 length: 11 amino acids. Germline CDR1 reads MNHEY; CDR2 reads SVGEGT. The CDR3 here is CASRSGETLYF. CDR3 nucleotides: TGTGCCAGCAGGTCAGGGGAGACCCTGTACTTC.